This T cell receptor (beta chain) was observed in a study of cytomegalovirus exposure and HLA in healthy donors. The PCR used 60 Vbeta and 13 Jbeta primers. Clones were sequenced by immunoSEQ multiplex PCR, and TCRdb holds only the in-frame ones, with some missing. The data contain some 99,000 clones, roughly 69% of them seen just once; the ten biggest clones take up 5% to 7%. This CDR3 contains 12 residues. Germline V gene data show CDR1 as SGHRS and CDR2 as YFSETQ. The ends were cut back, 0 bases at V and 7 bases at J, with 7 bases in the middle. The donors comprised healthy bone marrow donors. The V and J genes are TRBV5-1 and TRBJ1-1, with TRBD1 as a possible D gene (6 bases). The clonotype comes from a woman aged 65 to 85 in good health and CMV-seropositive. Source material: PBMCs. The CDR3 nucleotides read TGCGCCAGCAGCTTGGTACAGGGTGAAGCTTTCTTT. This gives the protein CASSLVQGEAFF.